Below, 32 T cell receptor beta chains from the same sample are listed, as sequenced in a study of blood T cell repertoires in COVID-19. TCRdb keeps only in-frame clones here, not all; method: immunoSEQ multiplex PCR. The sample has about 260,000 clones, just under 90% seen once; the top ten hold less than 0.9%. Sequencing used PBMCs or T cells enriched from blood (not recorded which). The receptors originated from a man aged 50-60 years who had been exposed to COVID-19.

The rearrangement uses TRBV21-1 and TRBJ1-2. TRBV21-1 corresponds to a pseudogene. The CDR3 is 15 amino acids. The CDR3 sequence is CASSKAGGAGYGYTF. The CDR3 coding sequence is TGTGCCAGCAGCAAAGCTGGGGGGGCGGGTTATGGCTACACCTTC.

The genes are TRBV3-1 (or the pseudogene TRBV3-2) and TRBJ2-5, with TRBD2 matching over 11 bases. Germline V gives CDR1 LGHDT, CDR2 YNNKEL (reference sequence). This CDR3 comprises 17 residues. J was trimmed by 5 bases and V by 0 bases; bases with no gene match: 8. The CDR3 loop reads CASSQDQVLAGGETQYF. CDR3 coding DNA: TGTGCCAGCAGCCAAGATCAAGTCCTAGCGGGGGGTGAGACCCAGTACTTC.

This sequence joins TRBV28 and TRBJ1-1, with 7 bases matching TRBD1. Germline-derived CDR1 and CDR2 are MDHEN and SYDVKM. V shed 5 bases, J shed 3 bases, and the junction held 6 bases outside the gene matches. There are 14 residues in the CDR3. Here the CDR3 DNA reads TGTGCCAGCAGTCTAATCAGGGGGGACACTGAAGCTTTCTTT. Translating gives CASSLIRGDTEAFF.

The V call is TRBV5-6, the J call TRBJ2-7, with TRBD1 matching 8 bases. Germline V gene lookup returns CDR1 SGHDT and CDR2 YYEEEE. The CDR3 consists of 14 residues. After removal of 4 bases from V and 6 bases from J, the junction contained 9 bases not matched to a gene. The CDR3 DNA follows: TGTGCCAGCAGCCCCGGACAGGGAGAGGCCGAGCAGTACGTC. As protein: CASSPGQGEAEQYV.

The V call is TRBV5-1, the J call TRBJ1-5; D is unresolved. This CDR3 region has 13 residues. Germline CDR1 SGHRS, CDR2 YFSETQ. V was trimmed by 2 bases and J by 6 bases, leaving 9 bases between them. The chain's CDR3 is CASSLLGSQPQHF. In DNA form, the CDR3 reads TGCGCCAGCAGCTTACTAGGTAGTCAGCCCCAGCATTTT.

The V gene is TRBV2, the J gene TRBJ2-2, with D maybe TRBD1 (5 bases). The germline V gene encodes CDR1 SNHLY and CDR2 FYNNEI. Trimming cost V 7 bases and J 1 base, with 13 bases left between them. There are 15 residues in the CDR3. The CDR3 nucleotides are TGTGCCAGCATTAAAAACCAGGGGAACACCGGGGAGCTGTTTTTT. Protein sequence: CASIKNQGNTGELFF.

V gene TRBV19 combines with J gene TRBJ1-2; 8 bases fit TRBD1. The trim removed 5 bases at V and 8 bases at J, leaving 10 bases unmatched. The CDR3 loop spans 14 amino acids. Germline loops: CDR1 LNHDA, CDR2 SQIVND (reference sequence). CDR3 bases: TGTGCCAGTAGTTCCCTCTCAGGGGGCTACGGCTACACCTTC. Its protein product is CASSSLSGGYGYTF.

V usage is TRBV11-2 and J usage is TRBJ2-3; 10 positions agree with TRBD2. Germline V CDR1 and CDR2: SGHAT, FQNNGV. Trimming cost V 5 bases and J 4 bases; bases outside gene matches: 3. CDR3 length: 14 amino acids. The CDR3 spells CASSRLAGADTQYF. The CDR3 nucleotides read TGTGCCAGCAGCCGGCTAGCGGGAGCAGATACGCAGTATTTT.

This clone was seen just once. This chain joins TRBV18 and TRBJ2-6; no firm D call. The CDR3 runs 18 residues. The ends were cut back, 3 bases at V and 0 bases at J, with 15 bases in the middle. Germline lookup yields CDR1 KGHSH and CDR2 LQKENI. CDR3: CASSPDTYPSSGANVLTF. The CDR3, as DNA: TGTGCCAGCTCACCTGATACCTATCCTAGCTCTGGGGCCAACGTCCTGACTTTC.

The rearrangement uses TRBV18 and TRBJ1-4, with D perhaps matching TRBD1 (6 bases). Germline CDR1 reads KGHSH; CDR2 reads LQKENI. Trimming removed 1 base from V and 2 bases from J, with 11 bases in between. This CDR3 is built from 16 residues. The chain's CDR3 is CASSPLQGSTNEKLFF. For the CDR3, the DNA is TGTGCCAGCTCACCACTACAGGGTTCCACTAATGAAAAACTGTTTTTT.

The genes are TRBV27 and TRBJ1-5, with D hard to call. The CDR3 has 14 residues. Germline CDR1 MNHEY, CDR2 SMNVEV (reference sequence). Trimming removed 4 bases at V and 0 bases at J, with 7 bases between. The DNA for the CDR3 is TGTGCCAGCAGTTCGCAGGATAGCAATCAGCCCCAGCATTTT. Its translation: CASSSQDSNQPQHF.

The V call is TRBV9, the J call TRBJ1-1; 9 bases match TRBD1. The CDR3 length is 15 residues. Germline CDR1 is SGDLS and CDR2 is YYNGEE. The J segment lost 4 bases and the V segment lost 1 base, leaving 5 bases of the junction unmatched. This CDR3 is CASSVLGTGITEAFF. The DNA for the CDR3 is TGTGCCAGCAGCGTATTGGGGACAGGGATCACTGAAGCTTTCTTT.

J is TRBJ2-3 and V is TRBV5-6, with a possible D match to TRBD2 (6 bases). V was trimmed by 3 bases and J by 3 bases, leaving 20 bases between them. The CDR3 is made up of 17 amino acids. CDR1 and CDR2 (germline): SGHDT, YYEEEE. CDR3 region: CASSSTFWAGQTDTQYF. The CDR3 bases are TGTGCCAGCAGCTCTACCTTTTGGGCGGGGCAGACAGATACGCAGTATTTT.

The chain is built from TRBV19 and TRBJ1-1; tentative D call: TRBD1 (5 bases). Germline CDR1 LNHDA, CDR2 SQIVND (reference sequence). The CDR3 contains 15 residues. Trimming pared 1 base from V and 4 bases from J, leaving 13 bases between. CDR3 region: CASSIAEGAGTEAFF. DNA of the CDR3: TGTGCCAGTAGTATAGCTGAAGGGGCCGGCACTGAAGCTTTCTTT.

The chain uses TRBV6-5 and TRBJ2-1; 11 bases match TRBD2. The V segment lost 6 bases and the J segment 9 bases; nucleotides outside the gene matches: 10. Germline CDR1 is MNHEY and CDR2 is SVGAGI. The CDR3 has 15 residues. The CDR3 nucleotides read TGTGCCAGCAGCCCCCTTAGCGGGGGGGCGAGTGAGCAGTTCTTC. The encoded protein is CASSPLSGGASEQFF.

The chain couples TRBV24-1 to TRBJ2-3; D perhaps matches TRBD1 (6 bases). Trimming pared 5 bases from V and 5 bases from J, leaving 13 bases between. Looked up from germline, CDR1 is KGHDR and CDR2 is SFDVKD. The CDR3 sequence is 14 residues long. The CDR3 loop reads CATSGRGVGDTQYF. DNA of the CDR3: TGTGCCACCAGTGGCAGGGGAGTTGGAGATACGCAGTATTTT.

This clone was seen just once. This chain links TRBV12-3 or TRBV12-4 with TRBJ1-2; no firm D call. The CDR3 spans 13 residues. V was pared by 6 bases and J by 2 bases, with 10 bases between. This CDR3 reads CASRRAINYGYTF. CDR3 bases: TGTGCCAGCAGGCGGGCCATCAACTATGGCTACACCTTC.

This clone has only one observation. The V gene is TRBV5-1, the J gene TRBJ2-5, with 9 bases that match TRBD1. Unmatched junction bases numbered 1, after V lost 4 bases and J lost 3 bases. Germline V lookup: CDR1 SGHRS, CDR2 YFSETQ. This CDR3 is 13 amino acids long. CDR3 nucleotides: TGCGCCAGCAGCCGGACAGGGGAAGAGACCCAGTACTTC. The encoded protein is CASSRTGEETQYF.

The V call is TRBV2, the J call TRBJ1-3; D ambiguous. Germline V gene sequence: CDR1 SNHLY, CDR2 FYNNEI. Between the trimmed V and J ends, which lost 4 bases and 3 bases, there was a span of 4 bases. There are 12 residues in the CDR3. In DNA form, the CDR3 reads TGTGCCAGCAGTGTTCGTGGAAACACCATATATTTT. Protein sequence: CASSVRGNTIYF.

The rearrangement links TRBV5-1 to TRBJ2-7, with 9 bases matching TRBD1. CDR1 and CDR2 (germline): SGHRS, YFSETQ. CDR3 length equals 15 residues. The ends lost 3 bases at V and 0 bases at J; junction bases unmatched: 4. The DNA for the CDR3 is TGCGCCAGCAGCTGGGACAGGGTGAGCTCCTACGAGCAGTACTTC. Amino acid sequence: CASSWDRVSSYEQYF.

The chain employs TRBV29-1 and TRBJ2-1; 7 nucleotides align to TRBD2. The V gene end was trimmed by 7 bases and the J gene end by 4 bases; junction bases not matched to a gene: 7. The CDR3 consists of 13 residues. In germline, CDR1 is SQVTM, CDR2 ANQGSEA. As DNA, the CDR3 is TGCAGCGCCCAGCGGGGACGGTACAATGAGCAGTTCTTC. Its protein product is CSAQRGRYNEQFF.

The rearrangement links TRBV5-3 to TRBJ2-7, with D possibly matching TRBD1 (6 bases). TRBV5-3 is an ORF, with its function uncertain. Trimming left V 9 bases short and J 5 bases short, with 18 bases between. CDR3 length: 13 amino acids. The CDR3 loop reads CAKGKYRENEQYV. CDR3 DNA: TGTGCCAAGGGAAAATACAGGGAAAACGAGCAGTACGTC.

The J gene is TRBJ2-7, the V gene TRBV5-1, with D possibly TRBD2 on 6 matching bases. Trimming removed 4 bases from V and 2 bases from J, with 19 bases in between. The CDR3 spans 16 residues. CDR1 SGHRS and CDR2 YFSETQ come from the germline V gene. CDR3 nucleotides: TGCGCCAGCAGCCCCAACCCTGGTAGCGGAACCTACGAGCAGTACGTC. The encoded protein is CASSPNPGSGTYEQYV.

The chain is built from TRBV5-1 and TRBJ2-1; D is perhaps TRBD2 (6 bases). Germline V gene data show CDR1 as SGHRS and CDR2 as YFSETQ. V lost 4 bases to trimming and J lost 3 bases, with 17 bases between them. The CDR3 consists of 16 residues. Here the CDR3 reads CASSTPSAALYNEQFF. CDR3 sequence (DNA): TGCGCCAGCAGCACCCCTAGCGCGGCGCTCTACAATGAGCAGTTCTTC.

J is TRBJ2-7 and V is TRBV18; TRBD1 is a possible D gene (6 bases). CDR3 length equals 13 residues. V was trimmed by 3 bases and J by 6 bases, leaving 12 bases between them. Germline assignment: CDR1 KGHSH and CDR2 LQKENI. The chain's CDR3 is CASSPGQNSEQYF. The CDR3 coding sequence is TGTGCCAGCTCACCTGGACAGAACAGCGAGCAGTACTTC.

The chain is built from TRBV19 and TRBJ1-1; D unclear. The CDR3 consists of 15 residues. Trimming took 1 base from V and 4 from J, leaving 13 bases between them. Germline assignment: CDR1 LNHDA and CDR2 SQIVND (reference sequence). The CDR3 nucleotides are TGTGCCAGTAGTATAGGGAGCCTAACGCTCACTGAAGCTTTCTTT. It specifies CASSIGSLTLTEAFF.

The gene calls are TRBV4-1 and TRBJ1-2; 9 positions match TRBD1. This CDR3 has 20 amino acids. Looked up from germline, CDR1 is MGHRA and CDR2 is YSYEKL. Trimming took 1 base from V and 4 from J; bases not matched to a gene: 19. The DNA of the CDR3 is TGCGCCAGCAGCCAAGGCCGTTCTACTGGACAGGGGATTTTTACCTATGGCTACACCTTC. It translates to CASSQGRSTGQGIFTYGYTF.

The V and J genes are TRBV6-1 and TRBJ1-1; no reliable D call. The CDR3 runs 13 residues. V was trimmed by 1 base and J by 3 bases, leaving 6 bases between them. The germline CDR1 and CDR2 sequences are MNHNS and SASEGT. The CDR3 DNA reads as TGTGCCAGCAGTGAAGGACAACACACTGAAGCTTTCTTT. It encodes CASSEGQHTEAFF.

This chain connects TRBV27 to TRBJ1-2; 8 bases agree with TRBD1. The V gene end was trimmed by 5 bases and the J gene end by 4 bases; junction bases not matched to a gene: 9. This CDR3 comprises 15 residues. Germline loops: CDR1 MNHEY, CDR2 SMNVEV (reference sequence). CDR3 loop: CASSPRTGLSYGYTF. CDR3 in DNA: TGTGCCAGCAGTCCCCGGACAGGGTTGAGCTATGGCTACACCTTC.

The rearrangement uses TRBV7-9 and TRBJ2-1; 11 bases are a match to TRBD2. The germline V gene has CDR1 SEHNR and CDR2 FQNEAQ (reference sequence). The V gene end was trimmed by 5 bases and the J gene end by 7 bases; junction bases not matched to a gene: 7. This CDR3 has 15 residues. The CDR3 loop is CASSTIAGGPNEQFF. The CDR3 region has the DNA TGTGCCAGCAGCACAATAGCGGGAGGGCCTAATGAGCAGTTCTTC.

The chain employs TRBV5-6 and TRBJ2-7, with TRBD1 identical over 9 bases. Trimming cost V 1 base and J 3 bases; bases outside gene matches: 5. CDR1 SGHDT and CDR2 YYEEEE come from the germline V gene. The CDR3 runs 15 residues. The CDR3 nucleotides are TGTGCCAGCAGCTTGATCGGACAGGGGAACTACGAGCAGTACTTC. As protein: CASSLIGQGNYEQYF.

The genes are TRBV7-8 and TRBJ2-3, with 8 bases lining up with TRBD2. The germline gives CDR1 SGHVS, CDR2 FQNEAQ. This CDR3 region has 15 residues. Germline trimming cut 0 bases from V and 3 bases from J; bases unmatched to any gene: 2. The CDR3 protein is CASSLAGRGTDTQYF. CDR3 bases: TGTGCCAGCAGCTTAGCCGGGAGGGGAACAGATACGCAGTATTTT. Full variable domain (outside the CDR3, taken from reference TRBV7-8 and TRBJ2-3): GAGVSQSPRYKVAKRGQDVALRCDPISGHVSLFWYQQALGQGPEFLTYFQNEAQLDKSGLPSDRFFAERPEGSVSTLKIQRTQQEDSAVYLCASSLAGRGTDTQYFGPGTRLTVL.